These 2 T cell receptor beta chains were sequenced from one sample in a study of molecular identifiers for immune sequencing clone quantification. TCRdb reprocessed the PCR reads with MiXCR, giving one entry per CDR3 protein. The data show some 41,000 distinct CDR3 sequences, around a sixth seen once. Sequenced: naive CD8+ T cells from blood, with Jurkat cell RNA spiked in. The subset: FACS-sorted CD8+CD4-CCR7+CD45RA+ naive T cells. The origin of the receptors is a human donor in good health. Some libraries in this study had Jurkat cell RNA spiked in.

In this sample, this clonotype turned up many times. The CDR3 DNA is TGTGCCAGCCCAAGGAATGATGATGTCAATGAGCAGTTCTTC. This gives the protein CASPRNDDVNEQFF. The rearrangement joins TRBV2 to TRBJ2-1; no definite D call. The CDR3 is 14 residues long. Between the trimmed V and J ends, which lost 8 bases and 6 bases, there was a span of 17 bases. Germline CDR1 reads SNHLY; CDR2 reads FYNNEI.

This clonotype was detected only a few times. The DNA of the CDR3 is TGCAGCGTTCGAGGGGTTGGCAGGTACCACGAGCAGTACTTC. Translated: CSVRGVGRYHEQYF. The chain employs TRBV29-1 and TRBJ2-7; D assignment may be TRBD1 or TRBD2 (5 bases each). The germline V gene has CDR1 SQVTM and CDR2 ANQGSEA. This CDR3 has 14 residues. The V and J ends lost 5 bases and 5 bases respectively, with 19 bases between them.